Shown below are 20 T cell receptor beta chains from a single sample sequenced in a study of regulatory T cells in long-lasting Graves disease. Time point specified: newly diagnosed GD, antithyroid drugs for less than 3 months. Generation of the TCR library employed RNA extracted from PBMCs. For TCR beta, libraries came from iRepertoire HTBI primers and Arm-PCR of CDR3 regions. TCRdb recomputed calls from the multiplex PCR reads with MiXCR, one row per CDR3 protein. The sample records 400,000 to 500,000 distinct CDR3 sequences, about 17% being singletons. These data are also associated with another study on T cells in Graves' hyperthyroidism and ophthalmopathy.

Sequences were derived from peripheral blood mononuclear cells (PBMCs), sampled at new diagnosis, from a patient treated with antithyroid drugs. The receptors come from a woman aged 18 to 35 with Graves disease.

The genes are TRBV19 and TRBJ2-7; TRBD1 aligns across 7 bases. Trimming cost V 1 base and J 5 bases; bases outside gene matches: 5. The CDR3 consists of 14 residues. From germline, CDR1 is LNHDA and CDR2 SQIVND (reference sequence). DNA of the CDR3: TGTGCCAGTAGTATAGGCATAGGGGGCGACGAGCAGTACTTC. Translation gives CASSIGIGGDEQYF.

There are many counts of this clonotype. V usage is TRBV6-9 and J usage is TRBJ2-3; no reliable D call. This CDR3 comprises 13 residues. The V gene's germline CDR1 is MNHGY and CDR2 SVAAGI. V lost 3 bases and J 3 bases, leaving 7 bases between the germline ends. CDR3: CASSYAGTDTQYF. The CDR3 DNA reads as TGTGCCAGCAGTTACGCTGGGACAGATACGCAGTATTTT.

V usage is TRBV5-4 and J usage is TRBJ2-7; D ambiguous. The CDR3 length is 15 residues. V was cut by 0 bases and J by 0 bases, with 10 bases left in between. Germline values: CDR1 SGHNT, CDR2 YYREEE (reference sequence). CDR3 region: CASSLGVDASYEQYF. CDR3 DNA sequence: TGTGCCAGCAGCTTGGGGGTCGACGCCTCCTACGAGCAGTACTTC.

J is TRBJ2-1 and V is TRBV7-9, with 11 bases aligning to TRBD2. J lost 0 bases, V lost 5 bases, and 15 bases had no gene match. The V gene's germline CDR1 is SEHNR and CDR2 FQNEAQ (reference sequence). This CDR3 is built from 20 residues. The CDR3 DNA reads as TGTGCCAGCAGCCAAAACCCCGGGACTAGCGGCAGGAGCTCCTACAATGAGCAGTTCTTC. This encodes CASSQNPGTSGRSSYNEQFF.

This clonotype was detected ten times or more. The chain employs TRBV7-2 and TRBJ2-1; D possibly corresponds to TRBD2 (6 bases). The CDR3 runs 15 residues. Deletions cut 2 bases from V and 6 bases from J, with 14 bases between. Germline V gene data show CDR1 as SGHTA and CDR2 as FQGNSA. The CDR3 loop reads CASSLNRERFNEQFF. CDR3 nucleotides: TGTGCCAGCAGCTTAAACCGGGAGCGGTTCAATGAGCAGTTCTTC.

The V and J genes are TRBV7-9 and TRBJ1-2, with a weak D call TRBD1 (5 bases). The CDR3 consists of 15 residues. Trimming took off 1 base at V and 8 bases at J, with 17 bases between the two ends. Germline CDR1 SEHNR, CDR2 FQNEAQ (reference sequence). The CDR3 DNA is TGTGCCAGCAGCTTAGAGGCAGGGCTTGCGGGGGGCTACACCTTC. Translating gives CASSLEAGLAGGYTF.

CDR3 region: CSVDEGRGVGEQYF. CDR3 in DNA: TGCAGCGTTGATGAGGGGCGGGGGGTCGGCGAGCAGTACTTC. The chain uses TRBV29-1 and TRBJ2-7; TRBD2 agrees at 8 bases. In germline, CDR1 is SQVTM, CDR2 ANQGSEA. The CDR3 consists of 14 residues. Trimming at V came to 3 bases and at J to 6 bases, leaving 10 bases not matched to a gene.

In this sample, this clonotype turned up many times. The chain carries TRBV12-3 or TRBV12-4 and TRBJ2-2; TRBD2 agrees at 10 bases. V dropped 7 bases and J dropped 5; count of bases not matched to a gene: 4. CDR3 length equals 14 residues. The CDR3 is CASTGTSVTGELFF. CDR3 coding DNA: TGTGCCAGCACCGGGACTAGCGTTACCGGGGAGCTGTTTTTT.

At least ten counts were recorded for this clonotype. V usage is TRBV27 and J usage is TRBJ2-3, with D perhaps matching TRBD1 (6 bases). This CDR3 region has 11 residues. Trimming removed 8 bases from V and 9 bases from J, with 12 bases in between. Germline CDR1 and CDR2: MNHEY and SMNVEV (reference sequence). The CDR3: CASSERGTQYF. Here the CDR3 DNA reads TGTGCCAGCTCCGAAAGGGGGACGCAGTATTTT.

This clonotype was detected many times. The chain employs TRBV30 and TRBJ2-3; unclear D gene. The CDR3 length is 16 residues. V was pared by 0 bases and J by 1 base, with 14 bases between. The germline CDR1 and CDR2 sequences are GTSNPN and SVGIG (reference sequence). CDR3: CAWSVRSLAGTDTQYF. Written as DNA, the CDR3 is TGTGCCTGGAGTGTTAGGTCTCTTGCGGGCACAGATACGCAGTATTTT. Based on the CDR3 plus reference TRBV30 and TRBJ2-3, the full variable domain is SQTIHQWPATLVQPVGSPLSLECTVEGTSNPNLYWYRQAAGRGLQLLFYSVGIGQISSEVPQNLSASRPQDRQFILSSKKLLLSDSGFYLCAWSVRSLAGTDTQYFGPGTRLTVL.

This clonotype was picked up many times. The CDR3 nucleotides read TGTGCCAGCAGACTGACAGGGGAAGTTGGCTACACCTTC. It codes for CASRLTGEVGYTF. This chain links TRBV2 with TRBJ1-2, with 8 nucleotides matching TRBD1. Germline V gene lookup returns CDR1 SNHLY and CDR2 FYNNEI. J lost 7 bases, V lost 6 bases, and 7 bases had no gene match. CDR3 length equals 13 residues.

The sample holds many counts of this clonotype. The chain employs TRBV20-1 and TRBJ2-7, with 9 bases that match TRBD2. CDR3 length: 17 amino acids. The V and J ends lost 3 bases and 3 bases, in that order; junction bases with no gene match: 15. Germline assignment: CDR1 DFQATT and CDR2 SNEGSKA (reference sequence). The CDR3 loop is CSASVLAGAPKDYEQYF. The DNA of the CDR3 is TGCAGTGCTAGTGTTTTAGCGGGAGCTCCAAAGGACTACGAGCAGTACTTC.

With respect to this clonotype: This sequence may be a read error, since a much larger clone differs from it by one base. V gene TRBV28 combines with J gene TRBJ1-1; the D is unclear. Trimming took 7 bases from V and 4 from J, leaving 16 bases between them. The CDR3 is 14 residues long. CDR1 is MDHEN, CDR2 SYDVKM, per germline. CDR3 DNA sequence: TGTGCCAGCAACCGCTGGCCCCGTCGCACTGAAGCTTTCTTT. Its protein product is CASNRWPRRTEAFF.

This clonotype has ten or more counts. The chain has TRBV11-2 and TRBJ2-3; 13 bases are a match to TRBD2. In germline, CDR1 is SGHAT, CDR2 FQNNGV. This CDR3 is 17 amino acids long. V was pared by 4 bases and J by 7 bases, with 11 bases of the junction left unmatched. CDR3 in amino acids: CASSSTGTSGALYTQYF. The CDR3 coding sequence is TGTGCCAGCAGCTCGACAGGGACTAGCGGGGCTCTATATACGCAGTATTTT.

The gene calls are TRBV7-8 and TRBJ2-2; D not resolved. Germline lookup yields CDR1 SGHVS and CDR2 FQNEAQ. The ends were cut back, 7 bases at V and 3 bases at J, with 6 bases in the middle. The CDR3 length is 12 residues. The CDR3 region is CASTSHTGELFF. CDR3 DNA: TGTGCCAGCACATCTCACACCGGGGAGCTGTTTTTT.

This clonotype occurred many times. The J gene is TRBJ2-2, the V gene TRBV3-1; possibly TRBD1 for D (5 bases). Trimming cost V 0 bases and J 4 bases, with 12 bases left between them. The germline CDR1 and CDR2 sequences are LGHDT and YNNKEL (reference sequence). The CDR3 runs to 16 residues. The CDR3 loop reads CASSQDPGRATGELFF. For the CDR3, the DNA is TGTGCCAGCAGCCAAGATCCGGGCAGGGCCACCGGGGAGCTGTTTTTT.

This clonotype was detected ten times or more. The chain couples TRBV28 to TRBJ1-5, with D possibly being TRBD1 (5 bases). The CDR3 is made up of 16 amino acids. Trimming stripped 3 bases from V and 0 bases from J, with 12 bases between. Germline V gene data show CDR1 as MDHEN and CDR2 as SYDVKM. CDR3 DNA sequence: TGTGCCAGCAGTTTTTCCAGGGCGTATAGCAATCAGCCCCAGCATTTT. Encoded protein: CASSFSRAYSNQPQHF.

This clonotype was counted at least ten times. This chain uses TRBV7-2 with TRBJ2-7, with D possibly TRBD1 on 6 matching bases. CDR3 length: 12 amino acids. Germline V CDR1 and CDR2: SGHTA, FQGNSA. V lost 4 bases to trimming and J lost 5 bases, with 9 bases between them. CDR3 loop: CASSWDIDEQYF. CDR3 nucleotide sequence: TGTGCCAGCAGCTGGGACATCGACGAGCAGTACTTC.

A word on this clonotype: One junction end does not reproduce the germline sequence, and a read error may be involved. J is TRBJ2-7 and V is TRBV7-8; 8 nucleotides agree with TRBD1. This CDR3 comprises 15 residues. Germline V gene lookup returns CDR1 SGHVS and CDR2 FQNEAQ. CDR3 amino acids: CVSSLAGQGYYEQYF. CDR3 DNA: TGTGTCAGCAGCTTAGCTGGACAGGGCTACTACGAGCAGTACTTC.

This chain joins TRBV12-3 or TRBV12-4 and TRBJ2-7, with 9 bases fitting TRBD1. The CDR3 spans 15 residues. Germline trimming cut 5 bases from V and 2 bases from J; bases unmatched to any gene: 7. CDR3 amino acids: CASSLGDREAYEQYF. The DNA of the CDR3 is TGTGCCAGCAGTCTGGGGGACAGGGAAGCCTACGAGCAGTACTTC.